This T cell receptor (beta chain) comes out of a study of neurological immune-mediated disorders. Study conclusions and caveats: HTLV-1-associated myelopathy led in TCR clonal expansion, while multiple sclerosis ranked lowest, below healthy controls.

In its sample, this clonotype was seen a few times. No antigen is known for it. Via MiXCR, TCRdb re-called the 5' RACE reads, giving one row per CDR3 protein. The sample holds about 66,000 distinct CDR3 sequences, 4.5% seen once. This receptor was taken from a man aged 25-40 years with multiple sclerosis. Material: PBMCs.

CDR3 sequence reads: CASRDRADTGELFF. The CDR3 DNA follows: TGTGCCAGCAGGGACAGGGCCGACACCGGGGAGCTGTTTTTT. The chain links TRBV11-2 to TRBJ2-2; 8 positions match TRBD1. CDR1 SGHAT and CDR2 FQNNGV come from the germline V gene. The CDR3 has 14 amino acids. The V segment lost 6 bases and the J segment 3 bases; nucleotides outside the gene matches: 3. Looking up the rest from reference TRBV11-2 and TRBJ2-2 gives the full variable domain: EAGVAQSPRYKIIEKRQSVAFWCNPISGHATLYWYQQILGQGPKLLIQFQNNGVVDDSQLPKDRFSAERLKGVDSTLKIQPAKLEDSAVYLCASRDRADTGELFFGEGSRLTVL.